This T cell receptor (beta chain) was sequenced during a study of OX40 agonist ivuxolimab in advanced cancers. Study-level results: There were also nonresponders showing low normalized T-cell clonal expansion.

The junction had 7 bases not matched to a gene; V was cut back by 9 bases and J by 8 bases. CDR3 size: 14 residues. Germline V gene sequence: CDR1 ENHRY, CDR2 SYGVKD. The sample holds one count of this clone. Its antigen is not identified. The assay was immunoSEQ multiplex PCR, and TCRdb's table has in-frame clones only and misses some. The repertoire holds 69,000 or so clones, with approximately 81% as singletons. This chain joins TRBV10-3 and TRBJ2-3; 14 positions agree with TRBD2. This material consisted of CD4+ or CD8+ T cells sorted from blood, taken in a trial of the OX40 agonist ivuxolimab. The receptor was derived from an adult with an advanced solid tumor such as melanoma, head and neck, liver or kidney cancer. CDR3 protein: CAIRTSGGLGTQYF. CDR3 bases: TGTGCCATTCGGACTAGCGGGGGGCTCGGTACGCAGTATTTT.